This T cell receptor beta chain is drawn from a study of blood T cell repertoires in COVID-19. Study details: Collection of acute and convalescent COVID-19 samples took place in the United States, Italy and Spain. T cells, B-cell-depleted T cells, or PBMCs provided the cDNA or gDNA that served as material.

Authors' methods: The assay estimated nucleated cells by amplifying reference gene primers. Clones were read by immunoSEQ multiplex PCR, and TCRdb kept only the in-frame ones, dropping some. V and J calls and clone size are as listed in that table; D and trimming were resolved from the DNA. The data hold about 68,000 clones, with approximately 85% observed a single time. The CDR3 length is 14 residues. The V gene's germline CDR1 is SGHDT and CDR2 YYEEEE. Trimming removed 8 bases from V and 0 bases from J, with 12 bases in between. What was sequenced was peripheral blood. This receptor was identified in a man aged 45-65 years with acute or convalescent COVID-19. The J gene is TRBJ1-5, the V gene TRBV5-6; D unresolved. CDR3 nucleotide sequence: TGTGCCAGTGCGGGAGGAGCTAGCAATCAGCCCCAGCATTTT. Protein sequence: CASAGGASNQPQHF. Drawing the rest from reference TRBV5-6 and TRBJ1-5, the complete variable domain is DAGVTQSPTHLIKTRGQQVTLRCSPKSGHDTVSWYQQALGQGPQFIFQYYEEEERQRGNFPDRFSGHQFPNYSSELNVNALLLGDSALYLCASAGGASNQPQHFGDGTRLSIL.